This is a list of T cell receptor beta chains from one sample in a study of shared clonotypes between healthy human individuals. Data came from immunoSEQ multiplex PCR; TCRdb stores just in-frame clones and leaves some out. The sample records some 1.5 million clones, roughly 98% being singletons. Sequenced input: naive CD4+ T cells sorted from blood. The receptor source for this set is a man under 40 in good health. The CDR3 runs from the conserved cysteine through the conserved F or W. The D gene is left open where the match is weak. Some rows mark clone size as missing; the rest say once, few, many or name a class of expanded clone.

-	-	TRBJ1-1	TRBV9	CASSQNPNPGGATEAFF	TGTGCCAGCAGCCAAAACCCCAACCCGGGCGGGGCCACTGAAGCTTTCTTT
-	TRBD2	TRBJ2-1	TRBV6-5	CASSTGTNYNEQFF	TGTGCCAGCAGCACCGGGACTAACTACAATGAGCAGTTCTTC
-	TRBD1	TRBJ2-7	TRBV5-1	CASSLVGQGTQSEQYF	TGCGCCAGCAGCTTGGTGGGACAGGGAACGCAGTCCGAGCAGTACTTC
-	TRBD1	TRBJ2-7	TRBV5-1	CASSSPGTDDYEQYF	TGCGCCAGCAGCAGTCCCGGGACAGACGACTACGAGCAGTACTTC
-	TRBD2	TRBJ2-7	TRBV2	CASSNSGRVMSYEQYF	TGTGCCAGCAGTAATAGCGGGAGGGTAATGTCCTACGAGCAGTACTTC
once	-	TRBJ2-3	TRBV6-1	CASSEVAGSTDTQYF	TGTGCCAGCAGTGAAGTTGCAGGTAGCACAGATACGCAGTATTTT
-	TRBD2	TRBJ2-1	TRBV29-1	CSANSGMVNEQFF	TGCAGCGCCAATAGCGGGATGGTCAATGAGCAGTTCTTC
-	-	TRBJ2-2	TRBV7-8	CASSLVAGVNTGELFF	TGTGCCAGCAGCTTAGTCGCAGGGGTGAACACCGGGGAGCTGTTTTTT
-	-	TRBJ1-5	TRBV6-5	CARPGLGETNQPQHF	TGTGCCAGGCCCGGGCTGGGGGAGACCAATCAGCCCCAGCATTTT
-	-	TRBJ1-2	TRBV5-1	CASSLEVGRYGYTF	TGCGCCAGCAGCTTGGAGGTGGGACGTTATGGCTACACCTTC
-	-	TRBJ2-7	TRBV5-8	CASRWGLIIYEQYF	TGTGCCAGCAGATGGGGACTGATCATCTACGAGCAGTACTTC
once	TRBD1	TRBJ1-1	TRBV10-2	CASLDRGNTEAFF	TGCGCCAGCCTGGACAGGGGGAACACTGAAGCTTTCTTT
-	TRBD1	TRBJ2-2	TRBV6-1	CASSDTTGSWNTGELFF	TGTGCCAGCAGTGATACGACAGGGTCTTGGAACACCGGGGAGCTGTTTTTT
-	-	TRBJ1-2	TRBV6-5	CASSYRDGGGPGGYTF	TGTGCCAGCAGTTACCGGGACGGGGGCGGCCCCGGTGGCTACACCTTC
-	-	TRBJ2-1	TRBV5-1	CASSWTWGEQFF	TGCGCCAGCAGCTGGACATGGGGCGAGCAGTTCTTC
-	-	TRBJ2-7	TRBV5-4	CASSFGITYEQYF	TGTGCCAGCAGCTTTGGGATAACCTACGAGCAGTACTTC
once	TRBD2	TRBJ2-2	TRBV11-2	CASSAGLAGGANTGELFF	TGTGCCAGCAGCGCGGGACTAGCGGGTGGAGCCAACACCGGGGAGCTGTTTTTT
-	TRBD1	TRBJ2-7	TRBV5-1	CASSVNRGRYEQYF	TGCGCCAGCAGCGTTAACAGGGGGAGATACGAGCAGTACTTC
-	-	TRBJ2-5	TRBV18	CASSTKNLAPMSRETQYF	TGTGCCAGCTCAACAAAGAACCTGGCACCTATGAGTCGGGAGACCCAGTACTTC
-	TRBD1	TRBJ2-1	TRBV5-1	CASSLGVTGAGEQFF	TGCGCCAGCAGCTTGGGAGTTACAGGGGCGGGTGAGCAGTTCTTC
-	-	TRBJ2-5	TRBV18	CASSPPPITQETQYF	TGTGCCAGCTCACCACCCCCTATAACCCAAGAGACCCAGTACTTC
-	-	TRBJ2-1	TRBV7-3	CASSLDSRSGEQFF	TGTGCCAGCAGCTTAGACAGCCGGTCAGGTGAGCAGTTCTTC
-	TRBD2	TRBJ2-1	TRBV13	CASSLVRLAGKYNEQFF	TGTGCCAGCAGCTTAGTAAGACTAGCGGGTAAATACAATGAGCAGTTCTTC
once	-	TRBJ1-1	TRBV29-1	CSAEGWAWVGNTEAFF	TGCAGCGCTGAGGGTTGGGCTTGGGTTGGGAACACTGAAGCTTTCTTT
-	TRBD1	TRBJ2-1	TRBV7-9	CASSPGQYNEQFF	TGTGCCAGCAGCCCGGGACAGTACAATGAGCAGTTCTTC
-	-	TRBJ2-3	TRBV5-1	CASSFPGTGNTDTQYF	TGCGCCAGCAGCTTTCCCGGGACTGGAAACACAGATACGCAGTATTTT
-	-	TRBJ1-2	TRBV7-9	CASSFGRRNYGYTF	TGTGCCAGCAGCTTTGGTCGGAGAAACTATGGCTACACCTTC
-	-	TRBJ1-4	TRBV27	CASSWRGNEKLFF	TGTGCCAGCTCTTGGCGGGGAAATGAAAAACTGTTTTTT
-	TRBD2	TRBJ2-7	TRBV29-1	CSVVPGGPSEQYF	TGCAGCGTTGTTCCGGGAGGGCCCTCCGAGCAGTACTTC
-	TRBD2	TRBJ2-2	TRBV5-4	CASSHGTSGRGNTGELFF	TGTGCCAGCAGCCATGGGACTAGCGGGAGGGGGAACACCGGGGAGCTGTTTTTT
-	TRBD1	TRBJ2-1	TRBV6-5	CASGDLTGRREQFF	TGTGCCAGCGGTGATTTGACAGGGCGGCGTGAGCAGTTCTTC
-	-	TRBJ2-3	TRBV5-1	CASSSATDSSTDTQYF	TGCGCCAGCAGCTCAGCGACGGATTCTAGCACAGATACGCAGTATTTT
-	-	TRBJ1-2	TRBV25-1	CASSEPGYYGYTF	TGTGCCAGCAGTGAACCAGGTTACTATGGCTACACCTTC
-	-	TRBJ2-7	TRBV28	CASSSPGEQYF	TGTGCCAGCAGCTCGCCCGGGGAGCAGTACTTC
-	-	TRBJ1-1	TRBV7-8	CASSLGQPNTEAFF	TGTGCCAGCAGCTTAGGGCAGCCGAACACTGAAGCTTTCTTT
-	-	TRBJ2-3	TRBV18	CASSPLGTDTQYF	TGTGCCAGCTCACCTCTGGGGACAGATACGCAGTATTTT
-	-	TRBJ2-7	TRBV7-6	CASSLRGVYEQYF	TGTGCCAGCAGCTTAAGAGGAGTCTACGAGCAGTACTTC
-	-	TRBJ2-7	TRBV5-4	CASSPGQPNEQYF	TGTGCCAGCAGTCCCGGACAACCCAACGAGCAGTACTTC
-	-	TRBJ2-7	TRBV27	CASSLFPQRGIYEQYF	TGTGCCAGCAGTTTATTCCCACAGAGAGGCATCTACGAGCAGTACTTC
-	-	TRBJ2-1	TRBV5-1	CASSKRPSYNEQFF	TGCGCCAGCAGCAAGAGACCATCCTACAATGAGCAGTTCTTC
-	TRBD1	TRBJ2-7	TRBV5-1	CASSPDRVGDEQYF	TGCGCCAGCAGCCCGGACAGGGTCGGCGACGAGCAGTACTTC
-	-	TRBJ1-5	TRBV19	CASSPSGTNNQPQHF	TGTGCCAGTAGCCCCTCCGGGACAAATAATCAGCCCCAGCATTTT
once	-	TRBJ1-1	TRBV6-4	CASSSAPNTEAFF	TGTGCCAGCAGTAGCGCGCCGAACACTGAAGCTTTCTTT
-	-	TRBJ2-2	TRBV28	CASSVSLGELFF	TGTGCCAGCAGTGTTTCCCTCGGGGAGCTGTTTTTT
-	-	TRBJ2-3	TRBV5-1	CASSLWSGSADTQYF	TGCGCCAGCAGCTTGTGGTCGGGATCGGCAGATACGCAGTATTTT
-	TRBD1	TRBJ2-5	TRBV4-1	CASSLSGTGTRETQYF	TGCGCCAGCAGCCTTTCGGGGACAGGGACGCGAGAGACCCAGTACTTC
once	-	TRBJ2-1	TRBV5-4	CASSVADGSNEQFF	TGTGCCAGCAGCGTGGCAGACGGATCCAATGAGCAGTTCTTC
-	-	TRBJ1-2	TRBV9	CASSASGLNYGYTF	TGTGCCAGCAGCGCCAGCGGACTAAACTATGGCTACACCTTC
-	-	TRBJ2-7	TRBV28	CASRTGTISYEQYF	TGTGCCAGCAGAACCGGGACAATCTCCTACGAGCAGTACTTC
-	TRBD2	TRBJ2-2	TRBV11-2	CASSQRVAGDTPGELFF	TGTGCCAGCAGCCAGAGGGTCGCGGGAGATACACCGGGGGAGCTGTTTTTT